This TCR beta chain was captured in a study of T-cell memory formation after mild COVID-19 (dated by TCRdb to about 2021). Regarding the complete study: Most TCR sequence clusters were specific to one of the two donors. Longitudinal TCRalpha and TCRbeta repertoire sequencing tracked T-cell clones expanding and contracting after mild COVID-19 in a couple of donors. Two young, previously healthy adult volunteers made up the cohort, one male and one female. Points the paper makes about the study in general: Only a couple of mild cases were covered in the study, and larger cohorts including severe cases with pre-infection samples were considered necessary. SARS-CoV-2 specificity was not confirmed for the second-wave clones peaking on day 37. From day 15 to 85, contracting clones showed balanced CD4/CD8 phenotypes, whereas a second wave of clones that expanded from day 15 to 37 leaned towards CD4+. Contracting CD4+ clones were found mainly in CM and EM memory subsets, while CD8+ clones were enriched in EMRA. Some responding clones were detected in pre-infection memory, suggesting pre-existing cross-reactive memory T cells joined the SARS-CoV-2 response.

TCRdb records Illumina NovaSeq 6000 as the sequencer. TCRalpha and TCRbeta cDNA libraries were built by 5'RACE with constant-segment primers, adding sample barcodes and unique molecular identifiers. RNA was extracted from every sample with Trizol reagent. Library amplification was performed in two PCR steps, and a second sample barcode and Illumina TruSeq adapters were introduced in the second step. Sequencing of libraries was performed on an Illumina NovaSeq with 2 x 150 bp paired-end reads. The authors' pipeline ran thus. The reads were demultiplexed and collapsed into UMI-guided consensus sequences using migec v1.2.7. Using mixcr v2.1.11, the UMI consensuses were aligned to TRA and TRB V and J templates and assembled into clonotypes. A clonotype was counted as expanded or contracted only if both edgeR and NoisET called the change significant, with noise models trained on biological replicates. For edgeR calls, the cutoffs were a false discovery rate-adjusted p below 0.01 and a log2 fold-change threshold of 1. PCA with hierarchical clustering of max-normalized trajectories of the 1000 most abundant clonotypes was used as exploratory dynamics analysis. Separately sequenced CD4+ and CD8+ repertoires were used to assign the CD4 or CD8 phenotype of responding clones. TCRdb reworked the public reads: Q25 trimming with fastp, MiXCR clone assembly, productive beta chains retained. Each entry merges the rows of one CDR3 protein and shows their most common DNA and genes. The V and J calls were not made by the authors but by TCRdb's processing. Present in this sample are roughly 130,000 distinct CDR3 sequences, less than 6.5% of which were seen just once. The ten most abundant clones make up around 2% of the sample.

This clonotype was detected a few times. The clone's antigen remains unknown. No base quality information exists; no much larger clone differs at one position. PBMCs were isolated by Ficoll-Paque density gradient centrifugation. The sequenced sample was PBMCs or a T cell subset sorted from them (not recorded which). This receptor was obtained from an adult woman who had mild COVID-19 (a few samples of this study predate the infection). The sample titles of this study are shuffled in the database, so cell type and time point are left out; the donor was told from shared clones.

The DNA sequence is as follows: TGCAGTGCGACTAACAGGGGTGTCTATGGCTACACCTTC. This codes for CSATNRGVYGYTF. The V gene is TRBV20-1 and the J gene is TRBJ1-2; 7 middle bases align to TRBD1. The germline V gene (reference sequence) gives CDR1 as DFQATT and CDR2 as SNEGSKA. The CDR3, cysteine through phenylalanine, is 13 amino acids long. The kept DNA is CDR3 alone, 39 bases in frame from the first base. V is cut back by 6 bases and J by 4 bases, with 8 bases in the junction unmatched.